Each of the 8 T cell receptor beta chains below was sequenced from the same sample in a study of T-cell memory formation after mild COVID-19. MiXCR was run by TCRdb on the 5' RACE reads, yielding one entry per CDR3 protein. The sample comprises hundreds of thousands of distinct CDR3 sequences, about a sixth of which are singletons, and about 22% rests with the top ten. Sample: PBMCs or a T cell subset sorted from them (not recorded which). These receptors all stem from a man younger than 30 who had mild COVID-19 (a few samples of this study predate the infection). Cell type and time point are not known.

This clonotype appeared a few times. This chain uses TRBV6-6 with TRBJ2-3, with TRBD1 matching 7 bases. The CDR3 is made up of 13 amino acids. The germline V gene encodes CDR1 MNHNY and CDR2 SVGAGI (reference sequence). Unmatched junction bases numbered 11, after V lost 6 bases and J lost 11 bases. The CDR3 region is CASRRGTEDLQYF. For the CDR3, the DNA is TGTGCCAGCAGACGAGGGACAGAGGACTTGCAGTATTTT.

The V gene is TRBV4-2, the J gene TRBJ2-3, with TRBD2 identical over 13 bases. CDR3 length: 19 residues. Germline V gene lookup returns CDR1 LGHNA and CDR2 YNFKEQ. V lost 8 bases, J lost 5 bases, and 19 bases stayed unmatched. CDR3 region: CASGPAGRTSGGAVDTQYF. In nucleotides, the CDR3 is TGTGCCAGCGGTCCAGCGGGGCGAACTAGCGGGGGGGCGGTAGATACGCAGTATTTT.

V and J are TRBV25-1 and TRBJ1-1; D is undetermined. The CDR3 runs to 13 residues. Trimming took off 1 base at V and 7 bases at J, with 10 bases between the two ends. CDR1 is MGHDK, CDR2 SYGVNS, per germline. The CDR3 region is CASSEFGGNEAFF. Here the CDR3 DNA reads TGTGCCAGCAGTGAATTTGGAGGGAATGAAGCTTTCTTT.

The chain joins TRBV27 to TRBJ2-1; D assignment may be TRBD1 or TRBD2 (5 bases each). Germline V gives CDR1 MNHEY, CDR2 SMNVEV (reference sequence). CDR3 length: 17 residues. The germline V and J ends were trimmed by 1 base and 0 bases, with 13 bases remaining between them. In nucleotides, the CDR3 is TGTGCCAGCAGTTTATTCAGGGCGGGTATCTCCTACAATGAGCAGTTCTTC. Amino acid sequence: CASSLFRAGISYNEQFF.

This clonotype was seen at least ten times. The V gene is TRBV20-1, the J gene TRBJ2-3; D uncertain. The CDR3 spans 12 residues. Trimming stripped 3 bases from V and 1 base from J, with 5 bases between. Per the germline V gene, CDR1 is DFQATT and CDR2 is SNEGSKA (reference sequence). CDR3 nucleotides: TGCAGTGCTAGGGGCGGCACAGATACGCAGTATTTT. The encoded protein is CSARGGTDTQYF.

This clonotype was seen a handful of times. This chain links TRBV7-3 with TRBJ1-1; D is perhaps TRBD1 (6 bases). Trimming removed 2 bases at V and 0 bases at J, with 10 bases between. In germline, CDR1 is SGHTA, CDR2 FQGTGA. The CDR3 has 15 amino acids. CDR3 protein: CASSLGGTVNTEAFF. The CDR3 nucleotides read TGTGCCAGCAGCTTAGGGGGCACGGTGAACACTGAAGCTTTCTTT.

This clonotype has more than one count but fewer than ten. The chain is built from TRBV4-3 and TRBJ2-7; D unresolved. Germline lookup yields CDR1 LGHNA and CDR2 YSLEER. Trimming removed 0 bases at V and 2 bases at J, with 8 bases between. This CDR3 is built from 14 residues. CDR3 protein: CASSQDLGPYEQYV. CDR3 coding DNA: TGCGCCAGCAGCCAAGATTTGGGTCCCTACGAGCAGTACGTC.

The V gene is TRBV9, the J gene TRBJ1-1; D is possibly TRBD1 (6 bases). Germline CDR1 reads SGDLS; CDR2 reads YYNGEE. V shed 4 bases and J shed 2 bases, with 15 bases lying between them. The CDR3 spans 15 residues. This chain's CDR3 is CASSRGGLSNTEAFF. The CDR3 nucleotides are TGTGCCAGCAGCAGGGGGGGGCTATCTAACACTGAAGCTTTCTTT.